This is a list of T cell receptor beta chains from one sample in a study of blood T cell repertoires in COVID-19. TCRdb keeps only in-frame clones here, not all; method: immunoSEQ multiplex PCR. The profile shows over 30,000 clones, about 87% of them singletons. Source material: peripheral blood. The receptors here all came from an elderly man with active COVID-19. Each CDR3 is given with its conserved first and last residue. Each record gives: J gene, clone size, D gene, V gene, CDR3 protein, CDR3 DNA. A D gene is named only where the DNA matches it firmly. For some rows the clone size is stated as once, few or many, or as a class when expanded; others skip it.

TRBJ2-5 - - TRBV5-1 CASSPGRLQETQYF TGCGCCAGCAGCCCGGGGAGGTTACAAGAGACCCAGTACTTC
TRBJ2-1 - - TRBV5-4 CASSFRGGGEQFF TGTGCCAGCAGCTTCAGGGGCGGAGGTGAGCAGTTCTTC
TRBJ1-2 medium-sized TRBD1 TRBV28 CASSRPGTGYLVGGYTF TGTGCCAGCAGTCGTCCCGGGACAGGATATTTAGTCGGTGGCTACACCTTC
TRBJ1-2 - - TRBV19 CASSTGAGAFNYGYTF TGTGCCAGTAGCACTGGTGCGGGGGCCTTTAACTATGGCTACACCTTC
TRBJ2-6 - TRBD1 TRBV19 CASSMGTDLSSGANVLTF TGTGCCAGTAGTATGGGGACAGACCTTAGCTCTGGGGCCAACGTCCTGACTTTC
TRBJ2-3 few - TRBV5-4 CASSLTSYSTDTQYF TGTGCCAGCAGCTTGACTAGCTATAGCACAGATACGCAGTATTTT
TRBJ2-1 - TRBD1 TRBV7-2 CASSLGQGSYNEQFF TGTGCCAGCAGCCTGGGACAGGGGTCCTACAATGAGCAGTTCTTC
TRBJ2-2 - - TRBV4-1 CASSQETITGELFF TGCGCCAGCAGCCAAGAAACTATCACCGGGGAGCTGTTTTTT
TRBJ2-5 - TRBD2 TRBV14 CASSQDHTMTSGRSQETQYF TGTGCCAGCAGCCAAGATCACACCATGACTAGCGGGAGAAGCCAAGAGACCCAGTACTTC
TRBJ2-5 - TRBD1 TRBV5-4 CASRWDSQETQYF TGTGCCAGCAGGTGGGACAGCCAAGAGACCCAGTACTTC
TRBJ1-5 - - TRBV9 CASSVAAGNQPQHF TGTGCCAGCAGCGTAGCTGCAGGCAATCAGCCCCAGCATTTT
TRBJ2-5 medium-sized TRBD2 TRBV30 CAWSWDYSQETQYF TGTGCCTGGAGCTGGGACTATAGTCAAGAGACCCAGTACTTC
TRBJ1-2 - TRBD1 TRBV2 CASTERTGVSVGYTF TGTGCCAGCACCGAAAGGACAGGGGTATCGGTGGGCTACACCTTC
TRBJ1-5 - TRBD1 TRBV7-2 CASSLGGTGGIQTNQPQHF TGTGCCAGCAGCTTAGGCGGGACAGGGGGAATACAAACCAATCAGCCCCAGCATTTT
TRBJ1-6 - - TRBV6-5 CASWAGNSPLHF TGTGCCAGCTGGGCAGGGAATTCACCCCTCCACTTT
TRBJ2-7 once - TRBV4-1 CASSRGDSYEQYF TGCGCCAGCAGCCGGGGGGACTCCTACGAGCAGTACTTC
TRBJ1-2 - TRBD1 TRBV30 CAFEPGQGSGYTF TGTGCCTTCGAACCGGGACAGGGAAGTGGCTACACCTTC
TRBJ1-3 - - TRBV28 CASRETGPSGNTIYF TGTGCCAGCAGGGAAACAGGACCATCTGGAAACACCATATATTTT
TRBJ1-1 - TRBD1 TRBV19 CASWDRGRRLRNTEAFF TGTGCCAGCTGGGACAGGGGGCGACGATTGCGGAACACTGAAGCTTTCTTT
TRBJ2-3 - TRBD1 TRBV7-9 CASSRDRWEDTQYF TGTGCCAGCAGCCGGGACAGATGGGAAGATACGCAGTATTTT
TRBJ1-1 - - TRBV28 CASTARAGGTEAFF TGTGCCAGCACCGCAAGAGCGGGAGGCACTGAAGCTTTCTTT
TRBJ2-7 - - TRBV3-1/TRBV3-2 CASSQGTSQTSYEQYF TGTGCCAGCAGCCAAGGAACTAGCCAAACCTCCTACGAGCAGTACTTC
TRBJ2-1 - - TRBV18 CASSRLNRDNEQFF TGTGCCAGCTCACGACTCAACAGGGACAATGAGCAGTTCTTC
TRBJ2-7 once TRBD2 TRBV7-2 CASSLVPSGRNPYEQYF TGTGCCAGCAGCTTAGTTCCCAGCGGGAGGAACCCCTACGAGCAGTACTTC
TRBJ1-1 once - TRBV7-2 CASSQGPTGWNTEAFF TGTGCCAGCAGCCAAGGGCCTACAGGGTGGAACACTGAAGCTTTCTTT
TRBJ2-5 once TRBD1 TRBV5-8 CASSSRTGGEETQYF TGTGCCAGCAGCTCCCGGACAGGGGGCGAAGAGACCCAGTACTTC
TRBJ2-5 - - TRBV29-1 CSVIQVGETQYF TGCAGCGTCATACAGGTCGGGGAGACCCAGTACTTC
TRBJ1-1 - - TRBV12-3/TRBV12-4 CASSLHRLEAFF TGTGCCAGCAGCCTTCACAGGCTTGAAGCTTTCTTT
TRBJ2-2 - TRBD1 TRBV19 CASSYRGHTGELFF TGTGCCAGTAGTTACAGGGGGCACACCGGGGAGCTGTTTTTT
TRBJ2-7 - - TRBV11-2 CASSLVRGLEQYF TGTGCCAGCAGCTTAGTCCGTGGGCTAGAGCAGTACTTC
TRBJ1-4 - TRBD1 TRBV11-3 CASSLRGDEKLFF TGTGCCAGCAGCCTCAGGGGGGATGAAAAACTGTTTTTT
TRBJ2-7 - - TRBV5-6 CASSWSTGAYEQYF TGTGCCAGCAGCTGGTCGACAGGCGCTTACGAGCAGTACTTC
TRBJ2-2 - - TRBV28 CASSSPSGTGELFF TGTGCCAGCAGTTCACCTTCCGGGACCGGGGAGCTGTTTTTT
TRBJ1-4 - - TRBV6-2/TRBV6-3 CASSSNIPTNEKLFF TGTGCCAGCAGTTCCAACATCCCAACTAATGAAAAACTGTTTTTT
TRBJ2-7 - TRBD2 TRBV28 CASSGGLAGGLSSYEQYF TGTGCCAGCAGTGGGGGACTAGCGGGAGGTCTTAGCTCCTACGAGCAGTACTTC
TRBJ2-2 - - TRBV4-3 CASSQVSGGANTGELFF TGCGCCAGCAGCCAAGTGTCCGGGGGTGCGAACACCGGGGAGCTGTTTTTT
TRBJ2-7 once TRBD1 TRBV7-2 CASSFDDRGITYEQYF TGTGCCAGCAGCTTCGACGACAGGGGGATTACCTACGAGCAGTACTTC
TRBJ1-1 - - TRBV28 CASSLNAQGKMGTEAFF TGTGCCAGCAGTTTAAATGCGCAGGGAAAAATGGGTACTGAAGCTTTCTTT
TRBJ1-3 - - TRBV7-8 CASSLGGTGNTIYF TGTGCCAGCAGCTTAGGAGGGACTGGAAACACCATATATTTT
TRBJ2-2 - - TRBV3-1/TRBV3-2 CASSPNDLGPRAVGELFF TGTGCCAGCAGCCCAAATGATCTGGGCCCAAGAGCGGTCGGGGAGCTGTTTTTT
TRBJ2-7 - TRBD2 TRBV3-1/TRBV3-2 CASSQFWELAGEQYF TGTGCCAGCAGCCAGTTCTGGGAACTAGCGGGGGAGCAGTACTTC
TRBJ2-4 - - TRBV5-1 CASSPEAGENIQYF TGCGCCAGCAGCCCTGAAGCCGGGGAAAACATTCAGTACTTC
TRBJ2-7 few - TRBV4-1 CASSQRGWGDEQYF TGCGCCAGCAGCCAACGAGGGTGGGGTGACGAGCAGTACTTC
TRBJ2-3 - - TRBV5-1 CASRLAPEGADTQYF TGCGCCAGCAGATTGGCCCCCGAAGGGGCAGATACGCAGTATTTT
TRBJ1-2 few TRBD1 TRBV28 CASSFLPGQGTVYGYTF TGTGCCAGCAGTTTCCTGCCGGGACAGGGTACGGTTTATGGCTACACCTTC
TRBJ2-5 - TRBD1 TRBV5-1 CASSTGTGAETQYF TGCGCCAGCAGCACCGGGACAGGCGCGGAGACCCAGTACTTC
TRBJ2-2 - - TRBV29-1 CSGRLGGELFF TGCAGCGGGAGGCTGGGCGGGGAGCTGTTTTTT
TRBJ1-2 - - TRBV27 CASSLGSGGGFGYTF TGTGCCAGCAGTTTAGGCTCCGGGGGGGGGTTTGGCTACACCTTC
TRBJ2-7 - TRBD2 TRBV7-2 CASSLVLAAYEQYF TGTGCCAGCAGCTTAGTTCTAGCGGCCTACGAGCAGTACTTC
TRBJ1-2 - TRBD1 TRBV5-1 CASTPAGTGGGQTF TGCGCCAGCACCCCCGCCGGGACAGGGGGAGGCCAAACCTTC
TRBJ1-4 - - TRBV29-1 CSVRPGNEKLFF TGCAGCGTACGTCCAGGGAATGAAAAACTGTTTTTT
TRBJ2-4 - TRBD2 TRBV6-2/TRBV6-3 CASTPVAGGRGKNIQYF TGTGCCAGCACCCCAGTAGCGGGAGGAAGAGGCAAAAACATTCAGTACTTC
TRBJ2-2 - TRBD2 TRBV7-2 CASSLAPGLAANTGELFF TGTGCCAGCAGCTTAGCCCCTGGACTAGCAGCTAACACCGGGGAGCTGTTTTTT
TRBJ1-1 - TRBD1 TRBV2 CASSRQGITEAFF TGTGCCAGCAGCCGACAGGGCATCACTGAAGCTTTCTTT
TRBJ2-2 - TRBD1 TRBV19 CASSRLGQGAGELFF TGTGCCAGTAGTCGGTTGGGACAGGGTGCCGGGGAGCTGTTTTTT
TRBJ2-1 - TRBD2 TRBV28 CASSLGTSGRGEQFF TGTGCCAGCAGTTTAGGGACTAGCGGGAGAGGTGAGCAGTTCTTC
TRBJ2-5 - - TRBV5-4 CASSASRDKETQYF TGTGCCAGCAGTGCCTCCAGAGACAAAGAGACCCAGTACTTC